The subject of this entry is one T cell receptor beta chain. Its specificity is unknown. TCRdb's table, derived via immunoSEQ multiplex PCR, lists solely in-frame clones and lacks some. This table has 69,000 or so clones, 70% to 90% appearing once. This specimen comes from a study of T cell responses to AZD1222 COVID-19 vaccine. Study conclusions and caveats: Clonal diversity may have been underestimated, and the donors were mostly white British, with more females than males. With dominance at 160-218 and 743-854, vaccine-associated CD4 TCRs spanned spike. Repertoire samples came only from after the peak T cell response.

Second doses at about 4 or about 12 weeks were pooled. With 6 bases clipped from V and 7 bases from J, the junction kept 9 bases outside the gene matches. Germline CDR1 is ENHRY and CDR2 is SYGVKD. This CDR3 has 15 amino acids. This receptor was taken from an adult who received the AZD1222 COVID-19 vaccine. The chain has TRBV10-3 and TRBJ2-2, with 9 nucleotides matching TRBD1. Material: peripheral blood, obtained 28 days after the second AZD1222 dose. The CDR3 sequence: CAISPTGGSSGELFF. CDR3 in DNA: TGTGCCATCAGCCCAACAGGGGGCTCTAGCGGGGAGCTGTTTTTT.